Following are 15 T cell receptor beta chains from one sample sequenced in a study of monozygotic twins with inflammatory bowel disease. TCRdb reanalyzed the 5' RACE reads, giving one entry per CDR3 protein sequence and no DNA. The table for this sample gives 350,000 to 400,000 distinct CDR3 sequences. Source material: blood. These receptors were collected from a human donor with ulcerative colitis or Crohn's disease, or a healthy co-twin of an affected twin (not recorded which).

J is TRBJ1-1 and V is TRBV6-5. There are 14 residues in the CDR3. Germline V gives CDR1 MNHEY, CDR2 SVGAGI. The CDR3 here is CASSYDRGYTEAFF.

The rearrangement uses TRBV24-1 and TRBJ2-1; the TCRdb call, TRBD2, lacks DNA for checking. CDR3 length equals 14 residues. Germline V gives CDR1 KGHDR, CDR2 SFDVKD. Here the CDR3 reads CATSRRFGGDEQFF.

Here the CDR3 reads CARTRGGANQPQHF. The chain combines TRBV7-8 with TRBJ1-5. Germline CDR1 SGHVS, CDR2 FQNEAQ. The CDR3 totals 14 residues.

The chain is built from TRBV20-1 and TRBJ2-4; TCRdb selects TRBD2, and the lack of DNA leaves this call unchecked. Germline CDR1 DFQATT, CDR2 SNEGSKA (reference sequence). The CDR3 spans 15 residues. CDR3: CSARYAAALKNIQYF.

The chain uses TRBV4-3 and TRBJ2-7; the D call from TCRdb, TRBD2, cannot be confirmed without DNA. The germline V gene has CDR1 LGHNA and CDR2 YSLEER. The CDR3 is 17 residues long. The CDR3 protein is CPSSPRRIGGPFYEQHF.

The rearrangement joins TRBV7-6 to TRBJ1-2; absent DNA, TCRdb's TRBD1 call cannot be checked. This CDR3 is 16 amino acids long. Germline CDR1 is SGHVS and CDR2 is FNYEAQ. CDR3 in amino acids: CASSPILERQRYGYTF. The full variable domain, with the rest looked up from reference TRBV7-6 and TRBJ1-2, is GAGVSQSPRYKVTKRGQDVALRCDPISGHVSLYWYRQALGQGPEFLTYFNYEAQQDKSGLPNDRFSAERPEGSISTLTIQRTEQRDSAMYRCASSPILERQRYGYTFGSGTRLTVV.

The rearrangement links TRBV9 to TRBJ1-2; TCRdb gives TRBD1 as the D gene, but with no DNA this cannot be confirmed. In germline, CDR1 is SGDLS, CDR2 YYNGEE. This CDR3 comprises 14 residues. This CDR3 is CASSPTTGNYGYTF.

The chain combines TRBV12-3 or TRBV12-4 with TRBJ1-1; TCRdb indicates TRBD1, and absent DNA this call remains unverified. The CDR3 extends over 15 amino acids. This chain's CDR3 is CASSRSYRGGTEAFF.

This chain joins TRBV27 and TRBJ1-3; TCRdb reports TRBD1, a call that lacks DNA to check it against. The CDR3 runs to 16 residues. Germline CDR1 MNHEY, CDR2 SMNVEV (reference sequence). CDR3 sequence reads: CASSTRQGWSGNTIYF.

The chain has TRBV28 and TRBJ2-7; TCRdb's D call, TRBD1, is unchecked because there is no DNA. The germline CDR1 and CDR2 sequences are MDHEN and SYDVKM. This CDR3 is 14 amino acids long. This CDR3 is CASSLPDRLYEQYF.

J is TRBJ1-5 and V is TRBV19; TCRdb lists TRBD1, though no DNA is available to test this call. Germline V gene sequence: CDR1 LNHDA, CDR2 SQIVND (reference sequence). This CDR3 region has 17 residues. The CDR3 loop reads CASSARPGAVGNQPQHF.

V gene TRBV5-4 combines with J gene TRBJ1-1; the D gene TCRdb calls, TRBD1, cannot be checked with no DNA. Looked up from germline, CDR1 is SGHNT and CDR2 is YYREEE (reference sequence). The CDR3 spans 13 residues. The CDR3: CASSLGGAAQAFF.

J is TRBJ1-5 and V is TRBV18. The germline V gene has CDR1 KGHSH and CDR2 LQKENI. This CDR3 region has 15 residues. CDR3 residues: CASSPQGIGNQPQHF.

CDR3 residues: CASSIGTPYEQYF. The rearrangement joins TRBV19 to TRBJ2-7; TCRdb's D call of TRBD1 is untestable without DNA. This CDR3 is 13 amino acids long. Germline V gives CDR1 LNHDA, CDR2 SQIVND (reference sequence).

The CDR3: CASSLNSPSNQPQHF. The rearrangement links TRBV5-1 to TRBJ1-5. The CDR3 covers 15 residues. Looked up from germline, CDR1 is SGHRS and CDR2 is YFSETQ.